The T cell receptor (beta chain) described here comes from a study of blood T cells in healthy people across ages. Study-level results: Donor CMV infection status was unknown, possibly confounding age-related changes in expanded clonotypes. Age brought a roughly linear fall in TCR beta diversity measured per million T cells.

Then a second PCR, running roughly 7 to 11 cycles, was carried out with a sample-barcoded 5' primer and a J-beta primer mix. A minimum of 3 million CDR3-containing paired-end reads was obtained for each sample. TCRdb fed the 5' RACE reads into MiXCR, producing one record per CDR3 protein. The sample holds about 540,000 distinct CDR3 sequences, about 25% seen once. In this sample, this clonotype turned up a few times. The antigen is unknown. Germline V gene sequence: CDR1 SGDLS, CDR2 YYNGEE. This CDR3 is built from 16 residues. The junction had 7 bases not matched to a gene; V was cut back by 4 bases and J by 1 base. The sample was also linked to a second study, of T cells of mothers and their children. Turning to that study: Healthy Caucasian mothers, three in number, and their six children were the donors.

This chain links TRBV9 with TRBJ2-1; 8 nucleotides match TRBD1. The origin of this receptor is a boy aged 5-17 years in good health. Sequencing used blood. The CDR3 spells CASSSGGDGSYNEQFF. In nucleotides, the CDR3 is TGTGCCAGCAGCTCAGGGGGCGATGGGTCCTACAATGAGCAGTTCTTC. Full variable domain (rest looked up from reference TRBV9 and TRBJ2-1): DSGVTQTPKHLITATGQRVTLRCSPRSGDLSVYWYQQSLDQGLQFLIQYYNGEERAKGNILERFSAQQFPDLHSELNLSSLELGDSALYFCASSSGGDGSYNEQFFGPGTRLTVL.